Following are 27 T cell receptor beta chains from one sample sequenced in a study of immunodeficiency. Only in-frame clones appear in the TCRdb table, and some are missing; sequencing was by immunoSEQ multiplex PCR. The top ten clones hold less than 1.5% of a sample with 1,000 to 1,200 clones, approximately 91% of them seen once. The sequenced material came from CD8+ T cells from blood. These receptors were obtained from a female donor.

The rearrangement joins TRBV2 to TRBJ2-1; D might be TRBD2 (6 bases). V dropped 6 bases and J dropped 3 bases, with 15 bases sitting between them. Germline CDR1 SNHLY, CDR2 FYNNEI. This CDR3 contains 15 residues. CDR3 residues: CASSPLADNYNEQFF. The CDR3 DNA is TGTGCCAGCAGCCCCTTAGCGGATAACTACAATGAGCAGTTCTTC.

CDR3 loop: CASISLNEQFF. The DNA for the CDR3 is TGTGCCAGCATTTCTTTAAATGAGCAGTTCTTC. The chain joins TRBV5-6 to TRBJ2-1; the D is unclear. V lost 6 bases and J lost 7, with 8 bases in between. This CDR3 has 11 residues. Germline CDR1 is SGHDT and CDR2 is YYEEEE. Full variable domain (rest looked up from reference TRBV5-6 and TRBJ2-1): DAGVTQSPTHLIKTRGQQVTLRCSPKSGHDTVSWYQQALGQGPQFIFQYYEEEERQRGNFPDRFSGHQFPNYSSELNVNALLLGDSALYLCASISLNEQFFGPGTRLTVL.

The chain combines TRBV5-5 with TRBJ1-1; D not certain. The CDR3 is 13 residues long. With 4 bases removed from V and 0 bases from J, the gap between germline ends came to 7 bases. CDR1 and CDR2 from the germline V gene are SGHKS and YYEKEE (reference sequence). The CDR3 region has the DNA TGTGCCAGCAGCAACGGACTGAACACTGAAGCTTTCTTT. The encoded protein is CASSNGLNTEAFF.

This clone turned up a few times. The genes are TRBV6-5 and TRBJ2-1; 8 positions agree with TRBD1. The CDR3 spans 15 residues. Germline V gene lookup returns CDR1 MNHEY and CDR2 SVGAGI. Germline trimming cut 4 bases from V and 2 bases from J; bases unmatched to any gene: 4. CDR3 nucleotides: TGTGCCAGCAGTTCAACAGGGGGGACCTACAATGAGCAGTTCTTC. Residues: CASSSTGGTYNEQFF.

The chain recombines TRBV4-2 with TRBJ2-3; D is uncertain. The CDR3 runs to 13 residues. V shed 5 bases and J shed 0 bases, with 6 bases lying between them. The germline V gene encodes CDR1 LGHNA and CDR2 YNFKEQ. The CDR3 protein is CASSGPSTDTQYF. The CDR3 DNA reads as TGTGCCAGCAGCGGACCTAGCACAGATACGCAGTATTTT.

This rearrangement joins TRBV7-9 to TRBJ1-1; TRBD1 agrees at 11 bases. V gave up 1 base and J gave up 6 bases; unmatched junction bases: 7. The CDR3 contains 16 residues. The V gene's germline CDR1 is SEHNR and CDR2 FQNEAQ (reference sequence). The CDR3 region has the DNA TGTGCCAGCAGCTTAGTTCGGGACAGGGGGGTCGCTGAAGCTTTCTTT. This sequence encodes CASSLVRDRGVAEAFF.

The rearrangement links TRBV5-1 to TRBJ2-7, with D possibly being TRBD2 (6 bases). There are 14 residues in the CDR3. Trimming removed 0 bases at V and 3 bases at J, with 10 bases between. Germline V gene sequence: CDR1 SGHRS, CDR2 YFSETQ. As DNA, the CDR3 is TGCGCCAGCAGCTTGGGGAGTAGCGGCTACGAGCAGTACTTC. It translates to CASSLGSSGYEQYF.

The chain employs TRBV5-1 and TRBJ1-2; 8 nucleotides agree with TRBD1. The J segment lost 6 bases and the V segment lost 4 bases, leaving 8 bases of the junction unmatched. The CDR3 runs 14 residues. Looked up from germline, CDR1 is SGHRS and CDR2 is YFSETQ. The CDR3 DNA sequence: TGCGCCAGCAGCCCGTGGACAGGGTTCCATGGCTACACCTTC. This encodes CASSPWTGFHGYTF.

The chain uses TRBV9 and TRBJ2-1, with 8 nucleotides matching TRBD1. This CDR3 is 16 amino acids long. Germline V gene lookup returns CDR1 SGDLS and CDR2 YYNGEE. With V trimmed by 0 bases and J by 6 bases, 8 bases remained unmatched. CDR3 amino acids: CASSVASAGQANEQFF. The CDR3 DNA reads as TGTGCCAGCAGCGTAGCTAGTGCGGGACAGGCCAATGAGCAGTTCTTC.

The rearrangement uses TRBV3-1 (or the pseudogene TRBV3-2) and TRBJ2-2; either TRBD1 or TRBD2 may fit D (5 bases each). CDR1 LGHDT and CDR2 YNNKEL come from the germline V gene (reference sequence). The CDR3 consists of 19 residues. V lost 4 bases and J 3 bases, leaving 24 bases between the germline ends. The CDR3 sequence is CASSPSWGREIGDTGELFF. The CDR3 nucleotides are TGTGCCAGCAGCCCGTCTTGGGGCAGGGAGATAGGGGACACCGGGGAGCTGTTTTTT.

This clone was observed once. The chain joins TRBV11-2 to TRBJ2-1; D is unresolved. There are 12 residues in the CDR3. The germline V gene has CDR1 SGHAT and CDR2 FQNNGV. V lost 0 bases, J lost 5 bases, and 2 bases lay in between. The CDR3 DNA reads as TGTGCCAGCAGCTTAGATCACAATGAGCAGTTCTTC. The encoded protein is CASSLDHNEQFF.

The gene calls are TRBV12-5 and TRBJ1-1; D not resolved. This CDR3 is built from 12 residues. Germline values: CDR1 LGHNT, CDR2 FRNRAP. Trimming left V 3 bases short and J 7 bases short, with 9 bases between. The CDR3 DNA reads TGTGCTAGTGGTTTTCTGGGAATTGAAGCTTTCTTT. Residues: CASGFLGIEAFF. Combining the CDR3 with reference TRBV12-5 and TRBJ1-1 gives the whole variable domain DARVTQTPRHKVTEMGQEVTMRCQPILGHNTVFWYRQTMMQGLELLAYFRNRAPLDDSGMPKDRFSAEMPDATLATLKIQPSEPRDSAVYFCASGFLGIEAFFGQGTRLTVV.

CDR3 nucleotide sequence: TGTGCCAGTAGTCCCATAGGGACACTGTCCTACAATGAGCAGTTCTTC. Protein sequence: CASSPIGTLSYNEQFF. The chain employs TRBV19 and TRBJ2-1, with a possible D match to TRBD1 (6 bases). The CDR3 extends over 16 amino acids. Per the germline V gene, CDR1 is LNHDA and CDR2 is SQIVND (reference sequence). V was clipped by 5 bases and J by 1 base, with 15 bases between them. Using reference TRBV19 and TRBJ2-1 for the parts outside the CDR3, the full variable domain is DGGITQSPKYLFRKEGQNVTLSCEQNLNHDAMYWYRQDPGQGLRLIYYSQIVNDFQKGDIAEGYSVSREKKESFPLTVTSAQKNPTAFYLCASSPIGTLSYNEQFFGPGTRLTVL.

This clone is a singleton in its sample. The V call is TRBV18, the J call TRBJ2-1, with TRBD2 as a possible D gene (5 bases). The CDR3 is made up of 10 amino acids. Germline CDR1 and CDR2: KGHSH and LQKENI. With 6 bases removed from V and 8 bases from J, the gap between germline ends came to 5 bases. CDR3 region: CASSGDEQFF. DNA of the CDR3: TGTGCCAGCTCCGGGGATGAGCAGTTCTTC.

The chain is built from TRBV9 and TRBJ1-2, with TRBD1 matching over 10 bases. The CDR3 runs to 15 residues. The junction had 8 bases not matched to a gene; V was cut back by 3 bases and J by 6 bases. Germline values: CDR1 SGDLS, CDR2 YYNGEE. CDR3 in DNA: TGTGCCAGCAGCGACGGGGACAGGGGATGGAATGGCTACACCTTC. This sequence encodes CASSDGDRGWNGYTF.

This chain connects TRBV4-1 to TRBJ1-4, with a tentative D call TRBD1 (5 bases). The V end lost 4 bases, the J end lost 0 bases, and 12 bases lay between the germline ends. There are 16 residues in the CDR3. Germline values: CDR1 MGHRA, CDR2 YSYEKL. The CDR3 nucleotides read TGCGCCAGCAGCCTTGGGGGGACGGCAACTAATGAAAAACTGTTTTTT. It encodes CASSLGGTATNEKLFF.

The rearrangement links TRBV7-9 to TRBJ1-1; 7 nucleotides line up with TRBD1. Germline-derived CDR1 and CDR2 are SEHNR and FQNEAQ (reference sequence). The ends lost 5 bases at V and 6 bases at J; junction bases unmatched: 9. This CDR3 is 14 amino acids long. The CDR3 nucleotides read TGTGCCAGCAGCCAAACAGGGGTAAACGCTGAAGCTTTCTTT. It yields the protein CASSQTGVNAEAFF.

The chain combines TRBV19 with TRBJ1-1; a possible D gene is TRBD1 (6 bases). The ends were cut back, 6 bases at V and 6 bases at J, with 23 bases in the middle. Looked up from germline, CDR1 is LNHDA and CDR2 is SQIVND (reference sequence). This CDR3 has 16 residues. The CDR3 sequence is CASRFLGGGAGAEAFF. CDR3 in DNA: TGTGCCAGTAGGTTCTTAGGGGGGGGCGCGGGCGCTGAAGCTTTCTTT.

This clone was counted only a few times. The chain employs TRBV15 and TRBJ1-1; TRBD1 aligns across 8 bases. The CDR3 is made up of 15 amino acids. The germline gives CDR1 LNHNV, CDR2 YYDKDF (reference sequence). The J segment lost 3 bases and the V segment lost 3 bases, leaving 6 bases of the junction unmatched. CDR3 in amino acids: CATSRDREEYTEAFF. For the CDR3, the DNA is TGTGCCACCAGCAGGGACAGGGAAGAGTACACTGAAGCTTTCTTT.

This chain links TRBV19 with TRBJ1-1; the D is unclear. CDR3 length: 13 amino acids. The V and J ends lost 6 bases and 3 bases respectively, with 11 bases between them. Germline V CDR1 and CDR2: LNHDA, SQIVND (reference sequence). The CDR3 sequence: CASRFNSYTEAFF. The CDR3 region has the DNA TGTGCCAGTAGGTTTAACAGTTACACTGAAGCTTTCTTT.

The V gene is TRBV7-9, the J gene TRBJ2-7; 8 nucleotides line up with TRBD2. The CDR3 has 17 residues. CDR1 is SEHNR and CDR2 is FQNEAQ in the germline V gene (reference sequence). J was trimmed by 1 base and V by 0 bases; bases with no gene match: 8. As DNA, the CDR3 is TGTGCCAGCAGCTTAGCGACGGGCGGGAGGAAATCCTACGAGCAGTACTTC. It is translated as CASSLATGGRKSYEQYF.

This sequence joins TRBV29-1 and TRBJ1-2; 7 bases line up with TRBD1. Germline lookup yields CDR1 SQVTM and CDR2 ANQGSEA. V dropped 2 bases and J dropped 3; count of bases not matched to a gene: 3. The CDR3 sequence is 13 residues long. The CDR3 nucleotides are TGCAGCGTTGAAAGGCAGGGGGACTATGGCTACACCTTC. It specifies CSVERQGDYGYTF.

V and J are TRBV7-6 and TRBJ2-7, with 7 bases identical to TRBD1. CDR3 length: 16 residues. Germline V gene data show CDR1 as SGHVS and CDR2 as FNYEAQ. Trimming cost V 1 base and J 0 bases; bases outside gene matches: 6. The CDR3 DNA is TGTGCCAGCAGCTTAGGGGGGACAGACAGCTCCTACGAGCAGTACTTC. Amino acids: CASSLGGTDSSYEQYF.

V usage is TRBV25-1 and J usage is TRBJ2-7; D remains ambiguous. Trimming took off 5 bases at V and 2 bases at J, with 16 bases between the two ends. The CDR3 is 15 amino acids. Germline V CDR1 and CDR2: MGHDK, SYGVNS. The CDR3 here is CASSPQSLYAYEQYF. The DNA of the CDR3 is TGTGCCAGCAGTCCACAGAGTCTTTACGCCTACGAGCAGTACTTC.

The V call is TRBV19, the J call TRBJ2-7, with TRBD1 identical over 8 bases. This CDR3 is built from 15 residues. With 3 bases clipped from V and 0 bases from J, the junction kept 4 bases outside the gene matches. The germline V gene has CDR1 LNHDA and CDR2 SQIVND (reference sequence). The CDR3 sequence is CASSIRQGYSYEQYF. In DNA, the CDR3 is TGTGCCAGTAGTATCCGACAGGGGTACTCCTACGAGCAGTACTTC.

The chain combines TRBV5-4 with TRBJ2-2; D gene unclear. V lost 4 bases to trimming and J lost 0 bases, with 10 bases between them. CDR3 length equals 15 residues. From germline, CDR1 is SGHNT and CDR2 YYREEE (reference sequence). CDR3 sequence: CASSPPVTNTGELFF. In DNA, the CDR3 is TGTGCCAGCAGCCCACCGGTGACGAACACCGGGGAGCTGTTTTTT.

This chain joins TRBV6-5 and TRBJ1-2; 7 bases map to TRBD1. The CDR3 is 13 residues long. Germline CDR1 MNHEY, CDR2 SVGAGI. V lost 6 bases and J lost 4; bases outside the gene matches: 5. CDR3 residues: CASSPTGIYGYTF. The CDR3, as DNA: TGTGCCAGCAGCCCGACAGGGATCTATGGCTACACCTTC.